This T cell receptor (beta chain) was sequenced for a study of cytotoxic CD8 clonotypes in ibrutinib-treated CLL. Study details: Across the patients, approximately 12 were relapsed/refractory, around 16 treatment-naive and 17 to 18 IGHV unmutated. Study-wide results and caveats: Public clonotypes, an uncommon group, contracted or remained stable on treatment.

Trimming took 7 bases from V and 1 from J; bases not matched to a gene: 9. CDR1 SQVTM and CDR2 ANQGSEA come from the germline V gene. The CDR3 has 15 residues. Target depth was 1 in 200,000 to 1 in 1 million T cells, about 10x per clonotype. Profiling relied on immunoSEQ multiplex PCR, and the TCRdb table lists in-frame clones only, not all of them. This sample has fewer than 400,000 clones; under 70% occur once, and the top ten carry around 6.6%. Comments on this clone: Its specificity is not known.

The V gene is TRBV29-1, the J gene TRBJ2-3, with TRBD1 identical over 9 bases. The TCR was taken from a human donor with chronic lymphocytic leukemia. Here the sequenced sample was PBMCs, taken after 36 months of ibrutinib treatment. The CDR3 loop is CSASRRTGGTDTQYF. The CDR3 coding sequence is TGCAGCGCTAGCAGACGGACAGGGGGCACAGATACGCAGTATTTT.